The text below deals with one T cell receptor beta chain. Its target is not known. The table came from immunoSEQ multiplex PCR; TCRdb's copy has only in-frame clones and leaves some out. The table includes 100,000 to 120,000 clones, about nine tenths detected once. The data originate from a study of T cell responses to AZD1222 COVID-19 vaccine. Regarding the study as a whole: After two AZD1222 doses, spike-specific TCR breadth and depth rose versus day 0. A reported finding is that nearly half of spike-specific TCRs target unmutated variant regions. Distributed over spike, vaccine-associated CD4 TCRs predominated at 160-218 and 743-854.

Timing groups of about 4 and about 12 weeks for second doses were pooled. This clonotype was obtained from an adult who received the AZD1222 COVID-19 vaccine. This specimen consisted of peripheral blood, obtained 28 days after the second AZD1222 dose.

CDR3 protein: CASSEGGAWVDGYTF. The CDR3 DNA reads as TGTGCCAGCAGTGAAGGGGGGGCCTGGGTCGATGGCTACACCTTC. This sequence joins TRBV25-1 and TRBJ1-2, with TRBD1 as a possible D gene (6 bases). CDR3 length: 15 amino acids. Deletions cut 2 bases from V and 6 bases from J, with 16 bases between. Germline V gene data show CDR1 as MGHDK and CDR2 as SYGVNS.